These 25 T cell receptor beta chains were all obtained from the same sample, sequenced in a study of CD8+CD57+ T cells in acquired aplastic anemia. Both TCR beta VDJ combination and CDR3 sequence profiling were carried out. Genomic DNA was the template for this profiling. TCRdb reprocessed the reads with MiXCR, giving one entry per CDR3 protein. This table holds some 200,000 distinct CDR3 sequences, roughly 33% found once. Material for sequencing was sorted CD4+, CD8+, or CD8+CD57+ T cells (not recorded which) from PBMCs. Receptor source: a human donor in good health, serving as a control.

As concerns this clonotype: A much larger clone differs by one base, so this may be a read error. The chain links TRBV5-1 to TRBJ1-1; tentatively, D is TRBD1 (5 bases). V was cut by 7 bases and J by 7 bases, with 20 bases left in between. The germline gives CDR1 SGHRS, CDR2 YFSETQ. The CDR3 is 14 amino acids. As DNA, the CDR3 is TGCGCCAGCTGCAGGGAGGGACTAAGGAGTGAAGCTTTCTTT. This encodes CASCREGLRSEAFF.

V usage is TRBV6-1 and J usage is TRBJ1-1; a possible D gene is TRBD1 (5 bases). The V and J ends lost 7 bases and 2 bases respectively, with 14 bases between them. Germline V lookup: CDR1 MNHNS, CDR2 SASEGT. The CDR3 is 14 residues long. CDR3 protein: CASTRMGLNTEAFF. The CDR3 nucleotides read TGTGCCAGCACCCGCATGGGGCTCAACACTGAAGCTTTCTTT.

This clonotype occurred many times. The V call is TRBV12-3 or TRBV12-4, the J call TRBJ2-2, with 12 bases that match TRBD1. This CDR3 comprises 15 residues. Trimming removed 4 bases from V and 7 bases from J; junction bases left unmatched: 4. CDR3 sequence reads: CASSWGQGAVGELFF. CDR3 DNA sequence: TGTGCCAGCAGTTGGGGACAGGGGGCTGTCGGGGAGCTGTTTTTT.

This clonotype has a handful of counts. Since a much larger clone is just one base distant, this may be a read error. The chain uses TRBV13 and TRBJ2-7; no clear D. The CDR3 covers 11 residues. Looked up from germline, CDR1 is PRHDT and CDR2 is FYEKMQ (reference sequence). Trimming took off 4 bases at V and 3 bases at J, with 4 bases between the two ends. Written as DNA, the CDR3 is TGTGCCAGCAGCTCCCGCTACGAGCAGTACTTC. It yields the protein CASSSRYEQYF.

The V call is TRBV19, the J call TRBJ1-6; D perhaps matches TRBD1 (6 bases). Per the germline V gene, CDR1 is LNHDA and CDR2 is SQIVND (reference sequence). The germline V and J ends were trimmed by 8 bases and 9 bases, with 14 bases remaining between them. CDR3 length: 13 residues. The CDR3 bases are TGTGCCAGTCAGGCGGGGGCTGGTTCACCCCTCCACTTT. Residues: CASQAGAGSPLHF.

This clonotype showed up many times. The chain is built from TRBV9 and TRBJ2-7; maybe TRBD2 (6 bases). The V and J ends lost 4 bases and 6 bases respectively, with 23 bases between them. The CDR3 sequence is 16 residues long. Germline V lookup: CDR1 SGDLS, CDR2 YYNGEE. The CDR3 DNA sequence: TGTGCCAGCAGCCCACGACCTGCGGGGACCATGGTCGAGCAGTACTTC. Its protein product is CASSPRPAGTMVEQYF.

The chain joins TRBV10-3 to TRBJ1-2; D perhaps matches TRBD1 (6 bases). The CDR3 is 14 residues long. CDR1 ENHRY and CDR2 SYGVKD come from the germline V gene. Trimming took off 10 bases at V and 4 bases at J, with 19 bases between the two ends. CDR3 sequence reads: CASMTRGLGYGYTF. The CDR3 region has the DNA TGTGCCAGCATGACGCGGGGGCTAGGCTATGGCTACACCTTC.

This clonotype was detected a few times. A much larger clonotype is one base distant, so this may be a read error. The chain recombines TRBV6-4 with TRBJ1-6; D gene unclear. The CDR3 length is 14 residues. Per the germline V gene, CDR1 is MRHNA and CDR2 is SNTAGT. V lost 5 bases to trimming and J lost 5 bases, with 10 bases between them. The CDR3 sequence: CASSLLPHNSPLHF. CDR3 bases: TGTGCCAGCAGTCTCCTGCCCCATAATTCACCCCTCCACTTT.

This clonotype was observed a few times. Likely a read error: the CDR3 ends without its conserved phenylalanine or tryptophan. Because the CDR3's place on the DNA is in doubt, the DNA is left out and the CDR3 is given as listed by TCRdb. The V call is TRBV19, the J call TRBJ1-2; TRBD1, the table's D call, was not compared with the DNA. The germline V gene encodes CDR1 LNHDA and CDR2 SQIVND (reference sequence). The CDR3 has 11 residues if both end residues are counted. Here the CDR3 reads CASKGGGGHTS.

This clonotype came up many times. The chain recombines TRBV12-5 with TRBJ1-1; D is unresolved. Germline V gene sequence: CDR1 LGHNT, CDR2 FRNRAP. The CDR3 contains 14 residues. Trimming left V 2 bases short and J 0 bases short, with 7 bases between. CDR3 DNA sequence: TGTGCTAGTGGTTTGAGGGCACTGAACACTGAAGCTTTCTTT. Its translation is CASGLRALNTEAFF.

This clonotype was seen a handful of times. This chain connects TRBV6-4 to TRBJ2-1; 8 bases are a match to TRBD1. J lost 1 base, V lost 6 bases, and 11 bases had no gene match. The V gene's germline CDR1 is MRHNA and CDR2 SNTAGT. CDR3 length equals 17 residues. The CDR3 DNA is TGTGCCAGCAGAGACAGAAAGGGGACAGGTTCCTACAATGAGCAGTTCTTC. It translates to CASRDRKGTGSYNEQFF.

A remark on this clonotype: The CDR3 carries no conserved terminal phenylalanine or tryptophan, so it likely arises from a read error. The gene calls are TRBV10-3 and TRBJ2-3, with D maybe TRBD1 (6 bases). The CDR3 contains 14 residues. Germline V gives CDR1 ENHRY, CDR2 SYGVKD. Trimming removed 8 bases at V and 0 bases at J, with 12 bases between. This chain's CDR3 is CAIGRQDSTDTQYL. The CDR3 DNA sequence: TGTGCCATCGGGAGACAGGATAGCACAGATACGCAGTATCTT.

This clonotype was seen repeatedly, ten times or more. This rearrangement joins TRBV2 to TRBJ2-2; no reliable D call. Germline V gene data show CDR1 as SNHLY and CDR2 as FYNNEI. The CDR3 sequence is 14 residues long. V was cut by 9 bases and J by 1 base, with 12 bases left in between. The CDR3 bases are TGTGCCAGACTGACGGCGGAGAACACCGGGGAGCTGTTTTTT. Protein product: CARLTAENTGELFF.

This clonotype has a count of ten or more. The rearrangement links TRBV11-2 to TRBJ2-3; tentative D call: TRBD2 (6 bases). This CDR3 contains 17 residues. Germline V CDR1 and CDR2: SGHAT, FQNNGV. With 5 bases removed from V and 4 bases from J, the gap between germline ends came to 22 bases. The chain's CDR3 is CASSPKAGGASPDTQYF. The DNA for the CDR3 is TGTGCCAGCAGCCCGAAGGCCGGCGGGGCAAGCCCAGATACGCAGTATTTT.

This clonotype has a count of ten or more. The chain carries TRBV12-3 or TRBV12-4 and TRBJ1-6, with unresolved D. This CDR3 contains 12 residues. The germline V and J ends were trimmed by 1 base and 13 bases, with 8 bases remaining between them. CDR3 sequence reads: CASSLEVSPLHF. CDR3 DNA sequence: TGTGCCAGCAGTTTAGAAGTTTCCCCCCTCCACTTT.

The chain is built from TRBV5-5 and TRBJ2-2; no definite D call. The CDR3 covers 15 residues. Germline V gene lookup returns CDR1 SGHKS and CDR2 YYEKEE (reference sequence). With 7 bases removed from V and 1 base from J, the gap between germline ends came to 14 bases. The CDR3 bases are TGTGCCAGCTCACCGATAGGGCAGAACACCGGGGAGCTGTTTTTT. Its protein is CASSPIGQNTGELFF.

V and J are TRBV10-2 and TRBJ1-3; D call uncertain. This CDR3 is built from 15 residues. Per the germline V gene, CDR1 is WSHSY and CDR2 is SAAADI. V was pared by 2 bases and J by 2 bases, with 10 bases between. The CDR3 loop reads CASSEPDTAGNTIYF. As DNA, the CDR3 is TGCGCCAGCAGTGAGCCAGACACGGCTGGAAACACCATATATTTT.

This clonotype was detected many times. The CDR3 bases are TGTGCCAGCAGCCTTTTTGGGTACACTGAAGCTTTCTTT. This sequence encodes CASSLFGYTEAFF. The rearrangement uses TRBV7-9 and TRBJ1-1; D is uncertain. V was cut by 5 bases and J by 3 bases, with 10 bases left in between. The CDR3 covers 13 residues. Germline assignment: CDR1 SEHNR and CDR2 FQNEAQ (reference sequence).

In its sample, this clonotype was seen a few times. The chain joins TRBV12-3 or TRBV12-4 to TRBJ1-5, with 8 bases aligning to TRBD1. V was clipped by 8 bases and J by 6 bases; unmatched bases: 21. The CDR3 is 18 amino acids. DNA for the CDR3: TGTGCCAGCGCTATGCGTCGACAGGGGTTCGGGGGGGGTCAGCCCCAGCATTTT. This encodes CASAMRRQGFGGGQPQHF.

This clonotype has only a few counts. One junction end does not reproduce the germline sequence, and a read error may be involved. The chain uses TRBV10-3 and TRBJ1-5; D unclear. Per the germline V gene, CDR1 is ENHRY and CDR2 is SYGVKD. The CDR3 contains 16 residues. Here the CDR3 DNA reads TGTGCCAGCAGTTGGACGGATACATATAGCAATCAGCCCCAGCATTTT. Its protein product is CASSWTDTYSNQPQHF.

This chain links TRBV11-1 with TRBJ2-1, with a weak D call TRBD2 (6 bases). The ends were cut back, 3 bases at V and 9 bases at J, with 18 bases in the middle. Germline assignment: CDR1 SGHAT and CDR2 FQDESV (reference sequence). The CDR3 spans 15 residues. Here the CDR3 reads CASSLSRSGVSEQFF. The DNA for the CDR3 is TGTGCCAGCAGCTTGTCCAGGTCGGGAGTCAGTGAGCAGTTCTTC.

The V and J genes are TRBV25-1 and TRBJ2-7; 10 bases match TRBD2. This CDR3 has 14 residues. V lost 4 bases to trimming and J lost 4 bases; unmatched junction nucleotides: 4. CDR1 is MGHDK and CDR2 is SYGVNS in the germline V gene. CDR3: CASSVTSGDYEQYF. Here the CDR3 DNA reads TGTGCCAGCAGTGTCACTAGCGGGGATTACGAGCAGTACTTC.

As regards this clonotype: A clone one base away is much larger, so this may be a read error. The rearrangement uses TRBV5-8 and TRBJ1-5; D unresolved. CDR1 is SGHTS and CDR2 is YDEGEE in the germline V gene. CDR3 length equals 15 residues. The CDR3 DNA is TGTGCCAGCAGTCTTCGCAGTCATAGCGATCAGCCCCAGCATTTT. Amino acid sequence: CASSLRSHSDQPQHF.

This clonotype was picked up a small number of times. This sequence joins TRBV12-3 or TRBV12-4 and TRBJ1-5; TRBD1 agrees at 8 bases. After removal of 0 bases from V and 4 bases from J, the junction contained 5 bases not matched to a gene. CDR3 size: 16 residues. Here the CDR3 DNA reads TGTGCCAGCAGTTTAGCTACCAACAGGGGGAATCAGCCCCAGCATTTT. This gives the protein CASSLATNRGNQPQHF.

The CDR3 region has the DNA TGTGCCAGCAGCTTGTCACTTAATGAGCAGTTCTTC. It translates to CASSLSLNEQFF. This chain joins TRBV7-2 and TRBJ2-1; D not certain. CDR3 size: 12 residues. CDR1 and CDR2 from the germline V gene are SGHTA and FQGNSA. Between the trimmed V and J ends, which lost 3 bases and 7 bases, there was a span of 7 bases.